Listed here are 25 T cell receptor beta chains from one sample, sequenced in a study of regulatory T cells in long-lasting Graves disease (dated by TCRdb to the early 2020s). Per the publication, the time point label means: persistent/refractory GD, antithyroid drugs over 5 years with positive TRAb. RNA was extracted from PBMCs in TRIzol for both TCR sequencing and RNA sequencing. Preparation of the library involved multiplex PCR. The sequencer was an Illumina HiSeq 4000. To build TCR beta libraries, CDR3 regions were amplified by Arm-PCR using iRepertoire HTBI primers. TCRdb passed the public sequencing reads through fastp at Q25 and MiXCR, retaining productive beta sequences. A single entry per CDR3 protein holds the most common genes and DNA from its merged rows. The sample has 500,000 to 700,000 distinct CDR3 sequences on record, 25% to 35% of them singletons. The ten largest clones add up to 42% of the sample.

The specimen was peripheral blood mononuclear cells (PBMCs), collected when the disease was refractory, from a patient treated with antithyroid drugs. The receptors derive from a female donor with Graves disease.

This CDR3 reads CSARDRPSRNQPQHF. The DNA for the CDR3 is TGCAGTGCTAGAGATCGGCCCTCGAGGAATCAGCCCCAGCATTTT. This chain joins TRBV20-1 and TRBJ1-5, with unresolved D. The CDR3 extends over 15 amino acids. Trimming took off 0 bases at V and 4 bases at J, with 13 bases between the two ends. From germline, CDR1 is DFQATT and CDR2 SNEGSKA (reference sequence).

This clonotype was seen more than once but under ten times. V usage is TRBV11-2 and J usage is TRBJ2-3; D ambiguous. This CDR3 spans 16 amino acids. The V end was cut by 6 bases, the J end by 1 base, with 17 bases between. Germline CDR1 and CDR2: SGHAT and FQNNGV. CDR3 in DNA: TGTGCCAGCAGTTGGCTCGGTGGGTTCCGCACAGATACGCAGTATTTT. Its translation: CASSWLGGFRTDTQYF.

This clonotype was counted at least ten times. V and J are TRBV2 and TRBJ1-2, with a weak D call TRBD1 (5 bases). The CDR3 consists of 14 residues. Trimming removed 2 bases at V and 8 bases at J, with 15 bases between. Germline V gene lookup returns CDR1 SNHLY and CDR2 FYNNEI. The CDR3 nucleotides read TGTGCCAGCAGTGAAAAGGGACCGAATGTAGGCTACACCTTC. Translation: CASSEKGPNVGYTF.

This chain connects TRBV20-1 to TRBJ2-2; 10 nucleotides agree with TRBD2. Germline-derived CDR1 and CDR2 are DFQATT and SNEGSKA (reference sequence). V lost 3 bases and J lost 7; bases outside the gene matches: 8. This CDR3 has 15 residues. The CDR3, as DNA: TGCAGTGCTAGTAGCCTAGCGGGAGTCGGCGGGGAGCTGTTTTTT. This translates into CSASSLAGVGGELFF.

This clonotype was recorded at least ten times. The chain combines TRBV20-1 with TRBJ2-5; D is undetermined. Trimming removed 4 bases at V and 4 bases at J, with 10 bases between. The CDR3 length is 12 residues. The germline V gene has CDR1 DFQATT and CDR2 SNEGSKA (reference sequence). The DNA of the CDR3 is TGCAGTGCTAAACCGGGTGGAGAGACCCAGTACTTC. This codes for CSAKPGGETQYF.

CDR3 bases: TGTGCCAGCAGCTTACAAAGTGAGAAGGCTTTCTTT. Amino acid sequence: CASSLQSEKAFF. The chain uses TRBV7-9 and TRBJ1-1; D not resolved. Germline-derived CDR1 and CDR2 are SEHNR and FQNEAQ (reference sequence). CDR3 size: 12 residues. V lost 2 bases and J 11 bases, leaving 12 bases between the germline ends. Variable domain in full (rest from reference TRBV7-9 and TRBJ1-1): DTGVSQNPRHKITKRGQNVTFRCDPISEHNRLYWYRQTLGQGPEFLTYFQNEAQLEKSRLLSDRFSAERPKGSFSTLEIQRTEQGDSAMYLCASSLQSEKAFFGQGTRLTVV.

The chain employs TRBV19 and TRBJ1-5, with D uncertain. Germline assignment: CDR1 LNHDA and CDR2 SQIVND (reference sequence). The CDR3 spans 13 residues. V gave up 3 bases and J gave up 6 bases, with 9 bases separating them. The CDR3 DNA follows: TGTGCCAGTAGTATGAATCGGATTCAGCCCCAGCATTTT. Its protein is CASSMNRIQPQHF.

This chain connects TRBV15 to TRBJ2-1, with 14 bases fitting TRBD2. There are 15 residues in the CDR3. Germline CDR1 and CDR2: LNHNV and YYDKDF (reference sequence). The V and J ends lost 8 bases and 7 bases, in that order; junction bases with no gene match: 7. CDR3 bases: TGTGCCACCCACCCGGGACTAGCGGGAGTTAATGAGCAGTTCTTC. Protein sequence: CATHPGLAGVNEQFF.

At least ten counts were recorded for this clonotype. The chain couples TRBV6-1 to TRBJ2-2; 7 bases match TRBD1. The length of the CDR3 is 16 residues. Trimming at V came to 6 bases and at J to 0 bases, leaving 7 bases not matched to a gene. CDR1 and CDR2 from the germline V gene are MNHNS and SASEGT. CDR3 residues: CASSDYGQANTGELFF. In DNA, the CDR3 is TGTGCCAGCAGCGACTACGGACAGGCGAACACCGGGGAGCTGTTTTTT.

This clonotype was observed a handful of times. The chain has TRBV14 and TRBJ1-2; D is unresolved. The germline V gene has CDR1 SGHDN and CDR2 FVKESK. The CDR3 length is 14 residues. With 0 bases removed from V and 3 bases from J, the gap between germline ends came to 8 bases. CDR3 amino acids: CASSQDRADYGYTF. The CDR3 bases are TGTGCCAGCAGCCAAGATAGGGCGGACTATGGCTACACCTTC.

This clonotype came up a few times. This chain uses TRBV5-5 with TRBJ2-7; TRBD2 matches 8 bases. CDR3 size: 14 residues. With 5 bases clipped from V and 0 bases from J, the junction kept 4 bases outside the gene matches. CDR1 and CDR2 from the germline V gene are SGHKS and YYEKEE (reference sequence). The CDR3: CASRTSAVSYEQYF. CDR3 nucleotide sequence: TGTGCCAGCAGGACTAGCGCAGTCTCCTACGAGCAGTACTTC. Using reference TRBV5-5 and TRBJ2-7 for the parts outside the CDR3, the full variable domain is DAGVTQSPTHLIKTRGQQVTLRCSPISGHKSVSWYQQVLGQGPQFIFQYYEKEERGRGNFPDRFSARQFPNYSSELNVNALLLGDSALYLCASRTSAVSYEQYFGPGTRLTVT.

This clonotype came up a few times. The chain joins TRBV6-1 to TRBJ1-1, with D unresolved. With 1 base removed from V and 1 base from J, the gap between germline ends came to 13 bases. Germline V gene lookup returns CDR1 MNHNS and CDR2 SASEGT. This CDR3 has 16 amino acids. CDR3 region: CASSEGSLLSNTEAFF. DNA of the CDR3: TGTGCCAGCAGTGAAGGGTCGCTTCTTTCGAACACTGAAGCTTTCTTT.

This clonotype showed up many times. This chain connects TRBV6-5 to TRBJ1-1, with D hard to call. The CDR3 runs to 16 residues. Trimming shortened V by 2 bases and J by 1 base, and 14 bases separated the two germline ends. Germline V gene data show CDR1 as MNHEY and CDR2 as SVGAGI. The CDR3 loop is CASSYVGGPRNTEAFF. Written as DNA, the CDR3 is TGTGCCAGCAGTTACGTCGGAGGGCCCAGGAACACTGAAGCTTTCTTT.

The CDR3 DNA sequence: TGTGCCAGCAGCTTAGGGACGTGGGATTCACCCCTCCACTTT. It translates to CASSLGTWDSPLHF. This sequence joins TRBV7-6 and TRBJ1-6; no reliable D call. Germline CDR1 and CDR2: SGHVS and FNYEAQ. This CDR3 spans 14 amino acids. V was pared by 1 base and J by 8 bases, with 9 bases between.

J is TRBJ2-5 and V is TRBV7-6; 13 bases fit TRBD2. CDR1 SGHVS and CDR2 FNYEAQ come from the germline V gene. J was trimmed by 4 bases and V by 5 bases; bases with no gene match: 7. The CDR3 covers 16 residues. CDR3 region: CASSPTSGRWGETQYF. CDR3 DNA: TGTGCCAGCAGCCCGACTAGCGGGAGGTGGGGAGAGACCCAGTACTTC.

This clonotype has only one observation. The gene calls are TRBV5-1 and TRBJ2-6; D is uncertain. Trimming cost V 6 bases and J 0 bases, with 13 bases left between them. CDR3 length equals 16 residues. Germline V lookup: CDR1 SGHRS, CDR2 YFSETQ. The CDR3 DNA follows: TGCGCCAGCACCTTAAGACGGACCTCTGGGGCCAACGTCCTGACTTTC. Translation: CASTLRRTSGANVLTF.

There are a few counts of this clonotype. This chain uses TRBV5-1 with TRBJ1-2; 7 bases fit TRBD1. V gave up 0 bases and J gave up 5 bases; unmatched junction bases: 10. Germline-derived CDR1 and CDR2 are SGHRS and YFSETQ. The length of the CDR3 is 16 residues. The CDR3 DNA reads as TGCGCCAGCAGCTTGGTACAGACAGGGTTGGGATATGGCTACACCTTC. Protein sequence: CASSLVQTGLGYGYTF.

This clonotype was picked up a small number of times. The chain's CDR3 is CSALAGGPQETQYF. As DNA, the CDR3 is TGCAGTGCCTTAGCGGGAGGGCCCCAAGAGACCCAGTACTTC. The chain is built from TRBV20-1 and TRBJ2-5, with 11 positions matching TRBD2. CDR1 is DFQATT and CDR2 is SNEGSKA in the germline V gene (reference sequence). This CDR3 contains 14 residues. Trimming removed 6 bases from V and 1 base from J; junction bases left unmatched: 4.

This chain connects TRBV13 to TRBJ2-2; perhaps TRBD2 as D (6 bases). Trimming left V 5 bases short and J 5 bases short, with 21 bases between. CDR3 length: 17 residues. The germline CDR1 and CDR2 sequences are PRHDT and FYEKMQ (reference sequence). CDR3 protein: CASSPGMGGMGTGELFF. In DNA form, the CDR3 reads TGTGCCAGCAGCCCAGGGATGGGCGGGATGGGAACCGGGGAGCTGTTTTTT.

This clonotype showed up just a few times. CDR3 residues: CASSEESGGGTEAFF. The CDR3 nucleotides read TGTGCCAGCAGTGAAGAATCAGGCGGCGGCACTGAAGCTTTCTTT. The chain uses TRBV6-1 and TRBJ1-1; D not resolved. The CDR3 is 15 residues long. CDR1 is MNHNS and CDR2 is SASEGT in the germline V gene. V lost 1 base to trimming and J lost 4 bases, with 13 bases between them.

The chain is built from TRBV12-3 or TRBV12-4 and TRBJ2-3; D uncertain. This CDR3 has 14 residues. Trimming shortened V by 6 bases and J by 5 bases, and 15 bases separated the two germline ends. The CDR3: CASSTWEGKDTQYF. In nucleotides, the CDR3 is TGTGCCAGCAGCACTTGGGAAGGTAAAGATACGCAGTATTTT.

This clonotype was picked up a small number of times. A read error is possible here, since a much larger clone lies one base away. The chain links TRBV5-4 to TRBJ1-6, with unresolved D. Germline V lookup: CDR1 SGHNT, CDR2 YYREEE (reference sequence). The CDR3 runs to 13 residues. Between the trimmed V and J ends, which lost 0 bases and 8 bases, there was a span of 6 bases. The CDR3 region has the DNA TGTGCCAGCAGCTTGGACAGTCATTCACCCCTCCACTTT. Amino acids: CASSLDSHSPLHF.

CDR3 bases: TGCGCCAGCAGCCGAAACGACGGATACTATGGCTACACCTTC. Translation gives CASSRNDGYYGYTF. The V and J genes are TRBV5-1 and TRBJ1-2; no definite D call. From germline, CDR1 is SGHRS and CDR2 YFSETQ. The CDR3 is made up of 14 amino acids. V shed 4 bases and J shed 3 bases, with 13 bases lying between them.

At least ten counts were recorded for this clonotype. J is TRBJ1-2 and V is TRBV28; a weak D match, TRBD1 (6 bases). Trimming took 8 bases from V and 8 from J, leaving 21 bases between them. The CDR3 sequence is 14 residues long. Germline loops: CDR1 MDHEN, CDR2 SYDVKM. The CDR3 bases are TGTGCCAGCGGGGGCGCAAAAAGTCGGGGGGGCTACACCTTC. Translating gives CASGGAKSRGGYTF.

This clonotype has only a few counts. The DNA of the CDR3 is TGTGCCAGCAGTTTAACAGGGACGTCACCCCTCCACTTT. Amino acid sequence: CASSLTGTSPLHF. The chain couples TRBV28 to TRBJ1-6; D perhaps matches TRBD1 (6 bases). There are 13 residues in the CDR3. Trimming stripped 2 bases from V and 10 bases from J, with 9 bases between. Germline assignment: CDR1 MDHEN and CDR2 SYDVKM.